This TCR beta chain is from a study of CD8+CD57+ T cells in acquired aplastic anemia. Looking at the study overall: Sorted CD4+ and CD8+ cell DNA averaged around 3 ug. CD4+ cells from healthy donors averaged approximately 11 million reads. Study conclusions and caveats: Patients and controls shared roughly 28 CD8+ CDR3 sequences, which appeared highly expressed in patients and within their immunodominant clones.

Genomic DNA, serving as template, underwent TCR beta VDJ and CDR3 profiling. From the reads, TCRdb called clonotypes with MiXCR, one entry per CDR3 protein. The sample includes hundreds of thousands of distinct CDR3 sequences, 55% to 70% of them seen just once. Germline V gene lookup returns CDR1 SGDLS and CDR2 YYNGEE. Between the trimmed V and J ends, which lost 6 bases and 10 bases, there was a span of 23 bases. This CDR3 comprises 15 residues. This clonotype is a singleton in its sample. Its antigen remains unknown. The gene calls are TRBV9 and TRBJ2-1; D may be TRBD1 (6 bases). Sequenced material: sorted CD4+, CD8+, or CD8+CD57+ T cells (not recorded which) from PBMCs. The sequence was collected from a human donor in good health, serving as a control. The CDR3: CASTARTASTEEQFF. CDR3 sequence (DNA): TGTGCCAGCACCGCGAGGACAGCCTCCACCGAGGAGCAGTTCTTC.